The clone carrying this T cell receptor beta chain was observed a few times. MiXCR, run by TCRdb on the RT-PCR reads, gives a single entry per CDR3 protein. The sample lists more than 600,000 distinct CDR3 sequences; 14% were seen once. The sequenced material came from memory CD4+ T cells from blood. The sequence came from a female donor in good health, serving as a healthy control.

In nucleotides, the CDR3 is TGTGCCAGCAGCCCGTCCGGACAGAAAGAGACCCAGTACTTC. The encoded protein is CASSPSGQKETQYF. The V call is TRBV7-6, the J call TRBJ2-5, with a possible D match to TRBD1 (6 bases). V shed 5 bases and J shed 3 bases, with 13 bases lying between them. There are 14 residues in the CDR3. Germline V gene sequence: CDR1 SGHVS, CDR2 FNYEAQ.